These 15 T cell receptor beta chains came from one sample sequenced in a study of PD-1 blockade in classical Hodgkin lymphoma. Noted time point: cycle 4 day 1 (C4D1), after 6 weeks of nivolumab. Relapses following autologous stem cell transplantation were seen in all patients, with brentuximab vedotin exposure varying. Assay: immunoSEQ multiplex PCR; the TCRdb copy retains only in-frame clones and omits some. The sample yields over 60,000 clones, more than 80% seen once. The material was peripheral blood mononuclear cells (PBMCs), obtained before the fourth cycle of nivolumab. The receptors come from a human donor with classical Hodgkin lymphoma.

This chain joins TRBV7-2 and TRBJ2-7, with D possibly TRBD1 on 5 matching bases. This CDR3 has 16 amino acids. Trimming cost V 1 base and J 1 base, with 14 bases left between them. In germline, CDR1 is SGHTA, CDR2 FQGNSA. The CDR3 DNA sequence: TGTGCCAGCAGCTTAGGATCAACAGGTCTTTCCTACGAGCAGTACTTC. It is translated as CASSLGSTGLSYEQYF.

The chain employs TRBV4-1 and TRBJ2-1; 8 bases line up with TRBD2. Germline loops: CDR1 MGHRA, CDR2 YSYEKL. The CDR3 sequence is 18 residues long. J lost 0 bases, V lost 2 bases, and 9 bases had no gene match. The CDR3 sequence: CASSQPPGGASSYNEQFF. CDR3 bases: TGCGCCAGCAGCCAACCTCCGGGGGGGGCGAGCTCCTACAATGAGCAGTTCTTC.

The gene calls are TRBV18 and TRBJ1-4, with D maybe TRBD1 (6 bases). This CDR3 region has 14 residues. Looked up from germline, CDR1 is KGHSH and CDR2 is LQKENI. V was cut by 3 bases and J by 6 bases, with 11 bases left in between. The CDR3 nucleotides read TGTGCCAGCTCACCGTCAGGGGAGGATGAAAAACTGTTTTTT. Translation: CASSPSGEDEKLFF.

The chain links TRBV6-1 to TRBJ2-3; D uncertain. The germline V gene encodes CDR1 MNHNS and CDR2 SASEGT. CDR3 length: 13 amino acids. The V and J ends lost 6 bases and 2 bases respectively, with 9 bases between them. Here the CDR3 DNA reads TGTGCCAGCAGGGCCACCCTCACAGATACGCAGTATTTT. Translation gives CASRATLTDTQYF.

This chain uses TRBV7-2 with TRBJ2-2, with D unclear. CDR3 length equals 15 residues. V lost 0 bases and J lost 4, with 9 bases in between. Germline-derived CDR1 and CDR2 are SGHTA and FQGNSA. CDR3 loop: CASSLAPSGTGELFF. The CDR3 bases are TGTGCCAGCAGCTTAGCCCCGTCGGGCACCGGGGAGCTGTTTTTT.

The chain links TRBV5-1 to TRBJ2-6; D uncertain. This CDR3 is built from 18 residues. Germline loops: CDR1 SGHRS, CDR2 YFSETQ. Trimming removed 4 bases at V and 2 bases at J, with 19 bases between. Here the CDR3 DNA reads TGCGCCAGCAGCCCGCGACCCGGCGGAGTAGCTGGGGCCAACGTCCTGACTTTC. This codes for CASSPRPGGVAGANVLTF.

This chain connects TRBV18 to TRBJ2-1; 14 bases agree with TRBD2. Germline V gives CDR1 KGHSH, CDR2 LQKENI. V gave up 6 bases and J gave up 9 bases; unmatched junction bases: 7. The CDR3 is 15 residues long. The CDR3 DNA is TGTGCCAGCTCCCCGACTAGCGGGAGGGCCTTTGAGCAGTTCTTC. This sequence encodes CASSPTSGRAFEQFF.

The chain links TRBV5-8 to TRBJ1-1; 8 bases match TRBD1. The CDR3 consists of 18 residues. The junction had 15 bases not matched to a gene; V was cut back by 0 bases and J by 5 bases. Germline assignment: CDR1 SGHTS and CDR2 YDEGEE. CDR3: CASSLGLGQGSKGTEAFF. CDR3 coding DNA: TGTGCCAGCAGCTTGGGCCTCGGACAGGGTAGTAAGGGGACTGAAGCTTTCTTT.

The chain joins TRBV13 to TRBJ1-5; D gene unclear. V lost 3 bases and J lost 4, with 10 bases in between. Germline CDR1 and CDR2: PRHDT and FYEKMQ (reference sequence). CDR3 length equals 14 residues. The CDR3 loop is CASSFSRGNQPQHF. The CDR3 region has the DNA TGTGCCAGCAGCTTCTCCCGAGGGAATCAGCCCCAGCATTTT.

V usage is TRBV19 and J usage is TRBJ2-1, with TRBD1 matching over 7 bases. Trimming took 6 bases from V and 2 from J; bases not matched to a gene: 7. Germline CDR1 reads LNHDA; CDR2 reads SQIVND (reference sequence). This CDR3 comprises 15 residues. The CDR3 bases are TGTGCCAGTAGAGAGCGCAGGGGGACCTACAATGAGCAGTTCTTC. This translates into CASRERRGTYNEQFF.

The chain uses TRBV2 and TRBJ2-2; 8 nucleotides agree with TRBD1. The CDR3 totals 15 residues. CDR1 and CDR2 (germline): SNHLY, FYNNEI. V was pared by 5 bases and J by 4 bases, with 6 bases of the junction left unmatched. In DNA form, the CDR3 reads TGTGCCAGCAGTTGGACAGGGCGGGGCACCGGGGAGCTGTTTTTT. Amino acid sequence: CASSWTGRGTGELFF.

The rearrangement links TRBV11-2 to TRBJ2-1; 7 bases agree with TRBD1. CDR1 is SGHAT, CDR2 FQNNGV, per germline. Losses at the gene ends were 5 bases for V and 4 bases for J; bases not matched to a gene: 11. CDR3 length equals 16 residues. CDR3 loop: CASSAERQGPYNEQFF. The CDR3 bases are TGTGCCAGCAGCGCTGAGAGACAGGGTCCATACAATGAGCAGTTCTTC.

The CDR3 DNA sequence: TGTGCCAGCAGTCTCGCCCCCGAGGGAGCCTACAATGAGCAGTTCTTC. Translation gives CASSLAPEGAYNEQFF. The J gene is TRBJ2-1, the V gene TRBV27; a possible D gene is TRBD2 (5 bases). This CDR3 has 16 amino acids. Germline V gene lookup returns CDR1 MNHEY and CDR2 SMNVEV (reference sequence). The V end was cut by 5 bases, the J end by 2 bases, with 16 bases between.

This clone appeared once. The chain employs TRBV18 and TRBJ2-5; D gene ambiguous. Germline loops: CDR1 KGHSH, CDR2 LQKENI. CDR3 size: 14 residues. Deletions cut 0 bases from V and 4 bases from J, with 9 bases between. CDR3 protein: CASSPPAASETQYF. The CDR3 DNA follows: TGTGCCAGCTCACCACCGGCAGCCTCAGAGACCCAGTACTTC.

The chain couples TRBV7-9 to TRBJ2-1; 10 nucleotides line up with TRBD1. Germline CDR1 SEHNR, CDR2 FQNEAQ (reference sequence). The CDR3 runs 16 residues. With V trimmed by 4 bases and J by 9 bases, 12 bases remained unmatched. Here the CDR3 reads CASSYSGTGVQFEQFF. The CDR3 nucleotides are TGTGCCAGCAGCTACTCCGGGACAGGGGTGCAGTTTGAGCAGTTCTTC. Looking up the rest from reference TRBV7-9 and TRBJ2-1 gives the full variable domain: DTGVSQNPRHKITKRGQNVTFRCDPISEHNRLYWYRQTLGQGPEFLTYFQNEAQLEKSRLLSDRFSAERPKGSFSTLEIQRTEQGDSAMYLCASSYSGTGVQFEQFFGPGTRLTVL.